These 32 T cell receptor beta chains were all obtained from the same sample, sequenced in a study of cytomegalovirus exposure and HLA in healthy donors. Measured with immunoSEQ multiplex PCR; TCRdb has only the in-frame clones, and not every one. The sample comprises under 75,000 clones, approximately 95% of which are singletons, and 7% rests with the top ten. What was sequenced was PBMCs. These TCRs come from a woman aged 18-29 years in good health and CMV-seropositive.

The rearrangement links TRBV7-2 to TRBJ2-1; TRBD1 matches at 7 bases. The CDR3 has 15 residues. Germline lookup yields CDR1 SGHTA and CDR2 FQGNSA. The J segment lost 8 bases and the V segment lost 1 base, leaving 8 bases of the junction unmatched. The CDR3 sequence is CASSLGGQLFDEQFF. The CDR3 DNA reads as TGTGCCAGCAGCTTAGGGGGACAGCTTTTCGATGAGCAGTTCTTC.

The CDR3 region is CASSVPEGHKGEKLFF. CDR3 nucleotide sequence: TGTGCCAGCAGTGTTCCTGAGGGACACAAAGGGGAAAAACTGTTTTTT. The chain has TRBV2 and TRBJ1-4; D is possibly TRBD1 (6 bases). The V and J ends lost 4 bases and 8 bases respectively, with 20 bases between them. Germline V gives CDR1 SNHLY, CDR2 FYNNEI. This CDR3 is 16 amino acids long.

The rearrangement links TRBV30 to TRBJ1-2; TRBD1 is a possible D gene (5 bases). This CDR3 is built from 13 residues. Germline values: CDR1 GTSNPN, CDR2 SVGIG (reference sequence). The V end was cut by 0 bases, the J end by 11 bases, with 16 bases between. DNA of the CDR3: TGTGCCTGGAGTGTAGGAGAAACAGGCTTGTACACCTTC. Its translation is CAWSVGETGLYTF.

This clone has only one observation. CDR3 region: CASSLPNQPQHF. The CDR3 region has the DNA TGTGCCAGCAGCCTCCCCAATCAGCCCCAGCATTTT. This chain connects TRBV7-2 to TRBJ1-5; unclear D gene. Germline CDR1 SGHTA, CDR2 FQGNSA. CDR3 length: 12 residues. V was pared by 5 bases and J by 3 bases, with 5 bases between.

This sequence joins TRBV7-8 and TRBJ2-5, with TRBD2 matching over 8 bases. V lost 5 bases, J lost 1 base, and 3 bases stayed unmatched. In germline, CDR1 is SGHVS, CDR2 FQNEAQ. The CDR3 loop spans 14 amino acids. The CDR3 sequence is CASSERGPQETQYF. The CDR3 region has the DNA TGTGCCAGCAGCGAGCGGGGGCCCCAAGAGACCCAGTACTTC.

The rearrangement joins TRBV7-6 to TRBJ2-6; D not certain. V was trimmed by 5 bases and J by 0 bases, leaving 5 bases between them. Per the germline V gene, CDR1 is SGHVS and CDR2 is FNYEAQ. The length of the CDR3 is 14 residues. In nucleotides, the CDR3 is TGTGCCAGCAGCCCCCGCTCTGGGGCCAACGTCCTGACTTTC. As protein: CASSPRSGANVLTF.

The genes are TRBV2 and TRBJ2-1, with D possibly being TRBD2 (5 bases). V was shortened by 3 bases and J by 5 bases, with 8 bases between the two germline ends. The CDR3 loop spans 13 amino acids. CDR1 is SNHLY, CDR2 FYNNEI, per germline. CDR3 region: CASSDGGNNEQFF. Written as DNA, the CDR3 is TGTGCCAGCAGTGATGGAGGCAACAATGAGCAGTTCTTC.

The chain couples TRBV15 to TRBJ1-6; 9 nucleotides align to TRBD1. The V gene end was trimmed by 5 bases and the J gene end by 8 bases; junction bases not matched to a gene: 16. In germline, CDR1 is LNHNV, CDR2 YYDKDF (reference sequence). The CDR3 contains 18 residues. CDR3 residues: CATSGVSQGASEYSPLHF. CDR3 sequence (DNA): TGTGCCACCAGCGGAGTATCACAGGGGGCGAGTGAGTATTCACCCCTCCACTTT.

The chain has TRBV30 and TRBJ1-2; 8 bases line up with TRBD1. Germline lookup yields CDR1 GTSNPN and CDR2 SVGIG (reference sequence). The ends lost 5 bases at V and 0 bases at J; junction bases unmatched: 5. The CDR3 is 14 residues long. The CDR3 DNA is TGTGCCTGGGCTCAGGGACAGGCTAACTATGGCTACACCTTC. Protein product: CAWAQGQANYGYTF.

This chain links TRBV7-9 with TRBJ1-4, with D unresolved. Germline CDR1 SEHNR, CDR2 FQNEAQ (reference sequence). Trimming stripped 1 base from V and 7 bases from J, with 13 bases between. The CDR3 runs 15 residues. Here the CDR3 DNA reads TGTGCCAGCAGCTTAGGTGGCCCAGAGGGTGAAAAACTGTTTTTT. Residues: CASSLGGPEGEKLFF.

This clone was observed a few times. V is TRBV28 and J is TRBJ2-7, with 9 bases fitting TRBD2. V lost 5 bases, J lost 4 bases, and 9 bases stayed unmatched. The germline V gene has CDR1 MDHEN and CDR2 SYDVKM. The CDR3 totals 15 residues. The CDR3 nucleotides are TGTGCCAGCAGTCCCTCGCTAGCGGGAATTTACGAGCAGTACTTC. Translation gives CASSPSLAGIYEQYF.

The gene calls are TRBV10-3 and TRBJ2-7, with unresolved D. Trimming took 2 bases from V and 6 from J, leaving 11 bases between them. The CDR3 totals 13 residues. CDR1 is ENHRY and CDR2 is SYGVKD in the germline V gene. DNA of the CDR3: TGTGCCATCAGTGAGGCGGCTGGTACCGAGCAGTACTTC. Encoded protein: CAISEAAGTEQYF.

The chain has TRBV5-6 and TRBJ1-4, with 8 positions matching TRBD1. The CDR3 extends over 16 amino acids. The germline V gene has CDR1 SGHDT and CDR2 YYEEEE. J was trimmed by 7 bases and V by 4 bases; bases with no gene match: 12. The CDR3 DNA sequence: TGTGCCAGCAGCCCGACTCGGACAGGGTCGGGTGAAAAACTGTTTTTT. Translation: CASSPTRTGSGEKLFF.

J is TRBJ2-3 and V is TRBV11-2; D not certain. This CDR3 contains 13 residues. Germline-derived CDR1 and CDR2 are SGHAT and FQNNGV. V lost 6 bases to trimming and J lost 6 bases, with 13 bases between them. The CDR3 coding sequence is TGTGCCAGCAGTTCCTTGGGCTTGGATACGCAGTATTTT. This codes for CASSSLGLDTQYF.

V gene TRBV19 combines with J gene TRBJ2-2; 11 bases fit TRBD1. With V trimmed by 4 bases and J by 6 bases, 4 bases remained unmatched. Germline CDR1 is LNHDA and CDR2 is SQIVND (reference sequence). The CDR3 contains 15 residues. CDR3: CASSRGTGGPGELFF. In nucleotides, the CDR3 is TGTGCCAGTAGTAGAGGGACAGGGGGGCCCGGGGAGCTGTTTTTT.

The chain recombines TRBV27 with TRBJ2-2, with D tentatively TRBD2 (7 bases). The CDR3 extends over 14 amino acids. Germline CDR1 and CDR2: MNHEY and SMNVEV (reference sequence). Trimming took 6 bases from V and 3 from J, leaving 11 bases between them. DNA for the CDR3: TGTGCCAGCAGAACAGGGAGGGACACCGGGGAGCTGTTTTTT. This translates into CASRTGRDTGELFF.

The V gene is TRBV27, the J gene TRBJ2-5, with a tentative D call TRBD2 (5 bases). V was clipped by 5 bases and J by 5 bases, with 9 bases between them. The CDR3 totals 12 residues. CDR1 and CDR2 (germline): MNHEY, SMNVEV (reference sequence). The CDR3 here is CASSPPSETQYF. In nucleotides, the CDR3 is TGTGCCAGCAGTCCTCCTAGCGAGACCCAGTACTTC.

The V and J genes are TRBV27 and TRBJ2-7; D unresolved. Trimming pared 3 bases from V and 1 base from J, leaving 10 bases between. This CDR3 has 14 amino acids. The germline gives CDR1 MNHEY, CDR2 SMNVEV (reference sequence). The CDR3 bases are TGTGCCAGCAGTTTCCGACCTAGATCCTACGAGCAGTACTTC. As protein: CASSFRPRSYEQYF.

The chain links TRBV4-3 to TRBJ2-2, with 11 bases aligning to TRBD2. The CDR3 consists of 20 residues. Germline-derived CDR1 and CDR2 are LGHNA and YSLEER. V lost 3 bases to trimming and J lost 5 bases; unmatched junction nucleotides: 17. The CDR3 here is CASSQVKPGLADASTGELFF. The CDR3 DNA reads TGCGCCAGCAGCCAGGTCAAGCCGGGACTAGCGGACGCGAGTACCGGGGAGCTGTTTTTT.

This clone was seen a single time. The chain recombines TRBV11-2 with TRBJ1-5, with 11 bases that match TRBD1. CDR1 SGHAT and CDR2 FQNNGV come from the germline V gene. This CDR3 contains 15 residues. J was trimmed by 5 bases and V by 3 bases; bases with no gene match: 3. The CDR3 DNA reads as TGTGCCAGCAGCTTGGGACAGGGGGGCCATCAGCCCCAGCATTTT. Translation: CASSLGQGGHQPQHF.

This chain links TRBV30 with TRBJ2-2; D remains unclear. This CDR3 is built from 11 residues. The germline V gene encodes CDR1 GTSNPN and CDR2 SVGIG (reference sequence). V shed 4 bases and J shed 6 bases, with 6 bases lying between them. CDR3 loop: CAWMSAGELFF. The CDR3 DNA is TGTGCCTGGATGTCCGCCGGGGAGCTGTTTTTT. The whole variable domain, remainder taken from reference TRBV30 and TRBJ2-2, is SQTIHQWPATLVQPVGSPLSLECTVEGTSNPNLYWYRQAAGRGLQLLFYSVGIGQISSEVPQNLSASRPQDRQFILSSKKLLLSDSGFYLCAWMSAGELFFGEGSRLTVL.

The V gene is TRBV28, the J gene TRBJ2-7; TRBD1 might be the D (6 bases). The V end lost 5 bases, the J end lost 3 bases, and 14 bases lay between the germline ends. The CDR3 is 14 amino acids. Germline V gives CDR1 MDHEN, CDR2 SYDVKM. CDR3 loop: CASSQQGPDYEQYF. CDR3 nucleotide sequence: TGTGCCAGCAGTCAACAGGGTCCAGACTACGAGCAGTACTTC.

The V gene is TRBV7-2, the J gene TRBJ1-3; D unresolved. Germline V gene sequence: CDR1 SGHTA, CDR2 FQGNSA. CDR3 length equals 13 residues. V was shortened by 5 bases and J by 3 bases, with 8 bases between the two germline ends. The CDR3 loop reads CASSNRLGNTIYF. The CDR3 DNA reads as TGTGCCAGCAGCAATCGTCTTGGAAACACCATATATTTT.

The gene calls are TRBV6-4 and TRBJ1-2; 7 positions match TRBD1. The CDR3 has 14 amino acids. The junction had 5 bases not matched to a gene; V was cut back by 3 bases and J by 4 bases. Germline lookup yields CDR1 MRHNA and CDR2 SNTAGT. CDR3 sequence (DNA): TGTGCCAGCAGTGAAGGGTCAGGGGGCTATGGCTACACCTTC. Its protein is CASSEGSGGYGYTF.

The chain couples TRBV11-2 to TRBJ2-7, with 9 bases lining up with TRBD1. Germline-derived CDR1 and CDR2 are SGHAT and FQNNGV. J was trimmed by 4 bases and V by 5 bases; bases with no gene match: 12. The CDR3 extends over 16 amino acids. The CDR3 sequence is CASSPRTGTGIYEQYF. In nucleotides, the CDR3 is TGTGCCAGCAGCCCGCGGACCGGGACAGGGATTTACGAGCAGTACTTC. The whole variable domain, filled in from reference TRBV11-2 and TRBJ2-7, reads EAGVAQSPRYKIIEKRQSVAFWCNPISGHATLYWYQQILGQGPKLLIQFQNNGVVDDSQLPKDRFSAERLKGVDSTLKIQPAKLEDSAVYLCASSPRTGTGIYEQYFGPGTRLTVT.

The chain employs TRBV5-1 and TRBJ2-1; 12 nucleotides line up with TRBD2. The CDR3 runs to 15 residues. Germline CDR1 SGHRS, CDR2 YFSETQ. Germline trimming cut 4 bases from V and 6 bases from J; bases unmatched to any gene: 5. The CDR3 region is CASSASSGRANEQFF. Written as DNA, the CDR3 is TGCGCCAGCAGCGCCTCTAGCGGGAGGGCCAATGAGCAGTTCTTC. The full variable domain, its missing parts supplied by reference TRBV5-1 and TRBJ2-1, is KAGVTQTPRYLIKTRGQQVTLSCSPISGHRSVSWYQQTPGQGLQFLFEYFSETQRNKGNFPGRFSGRQFSNSRSEMNVSTLELGDSALYLCASSASSGRANEQFFGPGTRLTVL.

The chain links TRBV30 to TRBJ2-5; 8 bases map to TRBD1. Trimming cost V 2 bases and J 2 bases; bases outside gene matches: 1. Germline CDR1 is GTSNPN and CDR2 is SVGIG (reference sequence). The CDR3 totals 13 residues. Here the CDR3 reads CAWSRTGQETQYF. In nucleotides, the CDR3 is TGTGCCTGGAGTCGGACAGGGCAAGAGACCCAGTACTTC. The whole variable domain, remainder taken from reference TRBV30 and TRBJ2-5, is SQTIHQWPATLVQPVGSPLSLECTVEGTSNPNLYWYRQAAGRGLQLLFYSVGIGQISSEVPQNLSASRPQDRQFILSSKKLLLSDSGFYLCAWSRTGQETQYFGPGTRLLVL.

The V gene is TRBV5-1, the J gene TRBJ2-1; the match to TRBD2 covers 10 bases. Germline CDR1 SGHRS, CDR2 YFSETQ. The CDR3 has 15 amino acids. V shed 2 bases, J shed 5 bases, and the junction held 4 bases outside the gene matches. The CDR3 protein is CASSLLAGNHNEQFF. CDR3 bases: TGCGCCAGCAGCTTACTAGCGGGGAACCACAATGAGCAGTTCTTC.

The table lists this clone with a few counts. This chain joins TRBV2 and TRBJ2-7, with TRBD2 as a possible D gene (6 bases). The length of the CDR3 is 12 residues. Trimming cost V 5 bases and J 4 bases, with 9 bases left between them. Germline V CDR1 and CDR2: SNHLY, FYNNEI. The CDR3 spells CASSLARYEQYF. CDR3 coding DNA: TGTGCCAGCAGTCTAGCGAGATACGAGCAGTACTTC.

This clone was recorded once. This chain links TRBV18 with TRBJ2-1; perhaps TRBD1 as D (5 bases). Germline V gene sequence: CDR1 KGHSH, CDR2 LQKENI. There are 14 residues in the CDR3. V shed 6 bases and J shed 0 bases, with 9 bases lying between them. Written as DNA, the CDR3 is TGTGCCAGCTCGGACAAAAGCTCCTACAATGAGCAGTTCTTC. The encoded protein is CASSDKSSYNEQFF.

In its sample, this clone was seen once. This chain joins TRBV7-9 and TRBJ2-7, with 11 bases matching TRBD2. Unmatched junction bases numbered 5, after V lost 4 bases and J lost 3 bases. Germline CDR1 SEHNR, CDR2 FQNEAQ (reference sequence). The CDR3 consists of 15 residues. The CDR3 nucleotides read TGTGCCAGCAGCTCCGTCGGGACTAGCGGCTACGAGCAGTACTTC. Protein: CASSSVGTSGYEQYF.

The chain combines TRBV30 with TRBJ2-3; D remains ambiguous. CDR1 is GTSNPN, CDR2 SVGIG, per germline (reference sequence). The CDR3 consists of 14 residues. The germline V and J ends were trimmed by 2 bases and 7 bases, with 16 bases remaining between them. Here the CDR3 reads CAWSLTHAQNTQYF. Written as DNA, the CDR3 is TGTGCCTGGAGTTTGACCCATGCACAGAATACGCAGTATTTT. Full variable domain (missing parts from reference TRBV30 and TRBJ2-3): SQTIHQWPATLVQPVGSPLSLECTVEGTSNPNLYWYRQAAGRGLQLLFYSVGIGQISSEVPQNLSASRPQDRQFILSSKKLLLSDSGFYLCAWSLTHAQNTQYFGPGTRLTVL.